This T cell receptor (beta chain) was obtained from a study of T cell changes during pregnancy in multiple sclerosis. Libraries were prepared by immunoSEQ multiplex PCR; TCRdb keeps only in-frame clonotypes and omits some of them. The table includes 65,000 to 80,000 clones, over 85% detected once. This CDR3 is 15 amino acids long. The V gene is TRBV21-1, the J gene TRBJ1-2; the table's D call, TRBD1, was not checked against the DNA. TRBV21-1 is assigned pseudogene status. This receptor was obtained from a female donor with multiple sclerosis, enrolled in a pregnancy study. The material sequenced was CD4+ T cells from peripheral blood mononuclear cells, taken before pregnancy. CDR3 protein: CASSKRAGVDYGYTF. CDR3 nucleotides: TGTGCCAGCAGCAAAAGGGCAGGGGTGGACTATGGCTACACCTTC.